The 30 T cell receptor beta chains listed next were all sequenced from one sample in a study of read filtering for tumor transcriptome and immune sequencing. From roughly 390 ng of RNA, a library with molecular barcoded alpha/delta and beta/gamma adaptors was made. TCRdb called the reads again in MiXCR, with one record for every CDR3 protein. Of approximately 5,000 distinct CDR3 sequences listed, over 20% are singletons. The sample consisted of a population of CD138-negative cells sorted from bone marrow. The receptors were sampled from a donor aged 40 or over with multiple myeloma.

In this sample, this clonotype is medium-sized (0.01 to 0.1%). V and J are TRBV5-1 and TRBJ2-7; the match to TRBD2 covers 9 bases. The germline CDR1 and CDR2 sequences are SGHRS and YFSETQ. Trimming cost V 4 bases and J 2 bases; bases outside gene matches: 13. This CDR3 has 17 residues. Here the CDR3 DNA reads TGCGCCAGCAGCCTCGAGCCCGGGACTAGCCGAGCCTACGAGCAGTACTTC. Protein product: CASSLEPGTSRAYEQYF.

Note on this clonotype: Sequence at one end of the junction differs from germline and may be a read error. The chain uses TRBV25-1 and TRBJ2-1, with a tentative D call TRBD1 (5 bases). CDR1 is MGHDK and CDR2 is SYGVNS in the germline V gene. This CDR3 has 14 residues. This CDR3 is CASEGRGAYNKQFF. The CDR3 nucleotides are TGTGCCAGCGAAGGTCGTGGGGCCTACAATAAGCAGTTCTTC.

The table lists this clonotype with many counts. The V call is TRBV18, the J call TRBJ2-1; 10 positions agree with TRBD1. The V gene end was trimmed by 0 bases and the J gene end by 8 bases; junction bases not matched to a gene: 4. The germline V gene has CDR1 KGHSH and CDR2 LQKENI. There are 15 residues in the CDR3. CDR3 DNA: TGTGCCAGCTCACCACCTCGGACAGGGGGAGATGAGCAGTTCTTC. Protein sequence: CASSPPRTGGDEQFF.

Comment on this clonotype: One end of the junction varies from germline; a read error may be responsible. The chain employs TRBV18 and TRBJ2-1; tentative D call: TRBD1 (6 bases). Gene TRBJ2-7 matches the end of the DNA better, so the J call may be wrong. CDR1 and CDR2 from the germline V gene are KGHSH and LQKENI. This CDR3 has 14 amino acids. The CDR3 is CSSSPQGRYNEQYF. As DNA, the CDR3 is TGTTCCAGCTCACCACAGGGTCGGTACAATGAGCAGTACTTC.

The table lists this clonotype with many counts. The chain carries TRBV5-1 and TRBJ1-4; D is perhaps TRBD1 (6 bases). V lost 0 bases and J 6 bases, leaving 12 bases between the germline ends. The CDR3 is 15 amino acids. Germline-derived CDR1 and CDR2 are SGHRS and YFSETQ. The CDR3, as DNA: TGCGCCAGCAGCTTGGATGGACAGCGTGATGAAAAACTGTTTTTT. Translated, it gives CASSLDGQRDEKLFF.

This clonotype has a single count. This sequence joins TRBV18 and TRBJ1-4, with 9 bases that match TRBD1. The CDR3 extends over 15 amino acids. V lost 5 bases, J lost 8 bases, and 9 bases stayed unmatched. The germline gives CDR1 KGHSH, CDR2 LQKENI. CDR3: CASSRNGQGIEKLFF. The CDR3 nucleotides are TGTGCCAGCTCAAGGAATGGACAGGGGATAGAAAAACTGTTTTTT.

This clonotype was observed many times. The CDR3 loop is CASSSQNSYEQYF. The CDR3 nucleotides are TGTGCCAGCAGCTCGCAGAATTCCTACGAGCAGTACTTC. The J gene is TRBJ2-7, the V gene TRBV7-9; D uncertain. Trimming took off 4 bases at V and 1 base at J, with 8 bases between the two ends. The CDR3 spans 13 residues. Germline CDR1 is SEHNR and CDR2 is FQNEAQ (reference sequence).

The CDR3 nucleotides are TGCAGTGCCGCCGCTAGTGGAACCTCCTACAATGAGCAGTTCTTC. As protein: CSAAASGTSYNEQFF. V and J are TRBV20-1 and TRBJ2-1; D gene unclear. CDR3 size: 15 residues. V was clipped by 6 bases and J by 0 bases, with 15 bases between them. Germline lookup yields CDR1 DFQATT and CDR2 SNEGSKA (reference sequence).

This clonotype counts as medium-sized (0.01 to 0.1%). V gene TRBV11-3 combines with J gene TRBJ1-1; tentative D call: TRBD1 (6 bases). Trimming left V 3 bases short and J 5 bases short, with 10 bases between. The CDR3 contains 13 residues. Germline values: CDR1 SGHNT, CDR2 YENEEA. The CDR3 reads CASSLGGNTEAFF. CDR3 bases: TGTGCCAGCAGCTTGGGGGGCAATACTGAAGCTTTCTTT. Complete variable domain (other parts from reference TRBV11-3 and TRBJ1-1): EAGVVQSPRYKIIEKKQPVAFWCNPISGHNTLYWYLQNLGQGPELLIRYENEEAVDDSQLPKDRFSAERLKGVDSTLKIQPAELGDSAVYLCASSLGGNTEAFFGQGTRLTVV.

In its sample, this clonotype ranks as medium-sized (0.01 to 0.1%). This chain links TRBV6-2 or TRBV6-3 with TRBJ2-1; the match to TRBD2 covers 7 bases. V gave up 6 bases and J gave up 7 bases; unmatched junction bases: 6. In germline, CDR1 is MNHEY, CDR2 SVGEGT. The CDR3 loop spans 13 amino acids. DNA for the CDR3: TGTGCCAGCAGACGGACTAGTACTAATGAGCAGTTCTTC. This gives the protein CASRRTSTNEQFF.

A word on this clonotype: One end of the junction varies from germline; a read error may be responsible. The chain has TRBV20-1 and TRBJ1-4; D is perhaps TRBD1 (6 bases). CDR3 size: 16 residues. The germline CDR1 and CDR2 sequences are DFQATT and SNEGSKA (reference sequence). CDR3 sequence: CSARGRDISTNVKLFF. CDR3 in DNA: TGCAGTGCTAGAGGTAGGGACATCTCAACTAATGTAAAACTGTTTTTT.

There are many counts of this clonotype. The chain combines TRBV24-1 with TRBJ2-5; 8 bases line up with TRBD2. CDR1 KGHDR and CDR2 SFDVKD come from the germline V gene. CDR3 length: 17 amino acids. Germline trimming cut 1 base from V and 1 base from J; bases unmatched to any gene: 7. The CDR3 DNA reads TGTGCCACCAGTGATTTTCCCGGGGGGGGGGGCCAAGAGACCCAGTACTTC. Amino acid sequence: CATSDFPGGGGQETQYF.

This clonotype came up many times. The gene calls are TRBV5-6 and TRBJ1-2, with 7 bases lining up with TRBD1. The CDR3 spans 14 residues. The V gene end was trimmed by 5 bases and the J gene end by 2 bases; junction bases not matched to a gene: 6. Germline lookup yields CDR1 SGHDT and CDR2 YYEEEE. The CDR3 reads CASRPDRANYGYTF. The CDR3 DNA sequence: TGTGCCAGCAGACCCGACAGGGCAAACTATGGCTACACCTTC.

By sample fraction, this clonotype is medium-sized. The V gene is TRBV7-9, the J gene TRBJ2-4; D unresolved. Between the trimmed V and J ends, which lost 1 base and 0 bases, there was a span of 4 bases. Per the germline V gene, CDR1 is SEHNR and CDR2 is FQNEAQ (reference sequence). This CDR3 is 14 amino acids long. CDR3 nucleotides: TGTGCCAGCAGCTTAGGGACAGCCAAAAACATTCAGTACTTC. This sequence encodes CASSLGTAKNIQYF.

This clonotype was picked up many times. This chain connects TRBV14 to TRBJ2-2; 7 positions agree with TRBD1. The CDR3 runs to 17 residues. V dropped 0 bases and J dropped 7; count of bases not matched to a gene: 11. CDR1 is SGHDN, CDR2 FVKESK, per germline. CDR3 loop: CASSQENTGARSGELFF. In DNA, the CDR3 is TGTGCCAGCAGCCAAGAAAATACAGGGGCCCGCAGCGGGGAGCTGTTTTTT.

This clonotype was observed many times. The chain recombines TRBV10-3 with TRBJ2-1, with TRBD2 as a possible D gene (6 bases). The CDR3 has 14 amino acids. Trimming shortened V by 11 bases and J by 2 bases, and 16 bases separated the two germline ends. From germline, CDR1 is ENHRY and CDR2 SYGVKD. CDR3 protein: CALRGAGAYNEQFF. DNA of the CDR3: TGTGCCCTAAGGGGAGCGGGTGCCTACAATGAGCAGTTCTTC.

This clonotype was found a few times. This rearrangement joins TRBV27 to TRBJ2-3; D is unclear. V lost 5 bases to trimming and J lost 2 bases, with 14 bases between them. Germline CDR1 is MNHEY and CDR2 is SMNVEV (reference sequence). The CDR3 covers 15 residues. The CDR3 DNA reads TGTGCCAGCAGTCCCCACGACTGGGTCACAGATACGCAGTATTTT. Protein: CASSPHDWVTDTQYF.

Within the sample, this clonotype is medium-sized (0.01 to 0.1%). The chain joins TRBV10-3 to TRBJ2-6; the D gene is possibly TRBD1 (6 bases). Trimming stripped 7 bases from V and 0 bases from J, with 16 bases between. Per germline, CDR1 ENHRY and CDR2 SYGVKD. The CDR3 consists of 17 residues. CDR3: CAIMGATIVSGANVLTF. The CDR3 DNA reads as TGTGCCATCATGGGGGCAACAATCGTCTCTGGGGCCAACGTCCTGACTTTC.

This clonotype was seen a few times. CDR3: CASSLPGSSYEQYF. As DNA, the CDR3 is TGCGCCAGCAGCTTGCCTGGCAGCTCCTACGAGCAGTACTTC. The V and J genes are TRBV5-1 and TRBJ2-7; D not certain. The CDR3 consists of 14 residues. CDR1 is SGHRS, CDR2 YFSETQ, per germline. The V and J ends lost 1 base and 0 bases respectively, with 8 bases between them. The full variable domain, in which reference TRBV5-1 and TRBJ2-7 provide the parts outside the CDR3, is KAGVTQTPRYLIKTRGQQVTLSCSPISGHRSVSWYQQTPGQGLQFLFEYFSETQRNKGNFPGRFSGRQFSNSRSEMNVSTLELGDSALYLCASSLPGSSYEQYFGPGTRLTVT.

This clonotype was recorded many times. This is likely an artifact of a read error, given a far larger clone one base away. The chain uses TRBV6-5 and TRBJ2-7, with no clear D. The CDR3 totals 13 residues. CDR1 and CDR2 from the germline V gene are MNHEY and SVGAGI. V lost 2 bases to trimming and J lost 5 bases, with 10 bases between them. CDR3 in DNA: TGTGCCAGCAGTTACGACCGGGCCCACGAGCAGTACTTC. This gives the protein CASSYDRAHEQYF.

This clonotype is medium-sized. The CDR3: CSASPTSGSSYEQYF. The CDR3 DNA reads as TGCAGTGCAAGCCCGACTAGCGGGAGCTCCTACGAGCAGTACTTC. This rearrangement joins TRBV20-1 to TRBJ2-7; 12 bases are a match to TRBD2. Germline V lookup: CDR1 DFQATT, CDR2 SNEGSKA (reference sequence). The CDR3 loop spans 15 amino acids. V lost 6 bases to trimming and J lost 0 bases; unmatched junction nucleotides: 6.

In its sample, this clonotype was seen a few times. The rearrangement uses TRBV7-9 and TRBJ2-5, with unresolved D. The CDR3 runs 15 residues. The germline gives CDR1 SEHNR, CDR2 FQNEAQ (reference sequence). The V gene lost 0 bases and the J gene lost 3 bases, with 11 bases spanning the gap. Written as DNA, the CDR3 is TGTGCCAGCAGCTTAGCGCCGTGTCTTGAAGAGACCCAGTACTTC. Translating gives CASSLAPCLEETQYF.

Remarks on this clonotype: The likely explanation is a read error, given a far larger clone one base away. This chain connects TRBV3-1 to TRBJ1-4; D ambiguous. Germline assignment: CDR1 LGHDT and CDR2 YNNKEL (reference sequence). CDR3 size: 14 residues. V gave up 4 bases and J gave up 16 bases, with 22 bases separating them. CDR3 sequence: CASSPTSGEDTQFF. The CDR3 nucleotides read TGTGCCAGCAGCCCTACTAGCGGGGAGGATACGCAGTTTTTT.

Sample share makes this clonotype medium-sized (0.01 to 0.1%). V gene TRBV29-1 combines with J gene TRBJ2-7; TRBD1 matches at 9 bases. Trimming cost V 4 bases and J 5 bases; bases outside gene matches: 15. Germline V gives CDR1 SQVTM, CDR2 ANQGSEA. The CDR3 consists of 16 residues. The DNA for the CDR3 is TGCAGCGTTGTTGGGACAGGGCAACACTCTTCCGACGAGCAGTACTTC. Translation gives CSVVGTGQHSSDEQYF.

A word on this clonotype: This likely traces to a read error, being one base from a far larger clone. The chain uses TRBV3-1 and TRBJ1-1; D gene uncertain. The germline V gene encodes CDR1 LGHDT and CDR2 YNNKEL (reference sequence). The CDR3 sequence is 17 residues long. CDR3 region: CASSQRSVGGPNSPPHF. CDR3 nucleotides: TGTGCCAGCAGCCAACGGTCGGTTGGAGGCCCTAATTCACCCCCCCACTTT.

The sample holds many counts of this clonotype. The chain has TRBV6-2 or TRBV6-3 and TRBJ2-7; 7 bases map to TRBD1. The V gene's germline CDR1 is MNHEY and CDR2 SVGEGT. The junction had 12 bases not matched to a gene; V was cut back by 5 bases and J by 5 bases. This CDR3 is built from 15 residues. The CDR3 DNA sequence: TGTGCCAGCAGTCCCCTATCGGGACAGATCCACGAGCAGTACTTC. This encodes CASSPLSGQIHEQYF.

This clonotype was detected only a few times. At one end, the junction sequence differs from germline, possibly due to a read error. This sequence joins TRBV5-4 and TRBJ2-7; D may be TRBD2 (6 bases). The germline gives CDR1 SGHNT, CDR2 YYREEE (reference sequence). This CDR3 region has 13 residues. The CDR3 DNA is TGTGCCACGGGGGAGAAATCATCCTACGGGCAGTACTTC. Protein: CATGEKSSYGQYF.

V is TRBV5-1 and J is TRBJ1-5; D unresolved. The CDR3 runs 13 residues. Trimming cost V 5 bases and J 0 bases, with 6 bases left between them. Germline V gene data show CDR1 as SGHRS and CDR2 as YFSETQ. CDR3 nucleotide sequence: TGCGCCAGCAGATCGGGTAGCAATCAGCCCCAGCATTTT. It yields the protein CASRSGSNQPQHF.

This clonotype is medium-sized in the sample. The rearrangement joins TRBV5-1 to TRBJ2-1, with D perhaps TRBD2 (5 bases). The V gene's germline CDR1 is SGHRS and CDR2 YFSETQ. The V end was cut by 0 bases, the J end by 6 bases, with 13 bases between. The CDR3 extends over 15 amino acids. Here the CDR3 reads CASSLAMVRANEQFF. The CDR3 nucleotides read TGCGCCAGCAGCTTGGCGATGGTGAGGGCCAATGAGCAGTTCTTC. Full variable domain (missing parts from reference TRBV5-1 and TRBJ2-1): KAGVTQTPRYLIKTRGQQVTLSCSPISGHRSVSWYQQTPGQGLQFLFEYFSETQRNKGNFPGRFSGRQFSNSRSEMNVSTLELGDSALYLCASSLAMVRANEQFFGPGTRLTVL.

Relative to its sample, this clonotype is medium-sized. The chain links TRBV12-3 or TRBV12-4 to TRBJ2-5; D perhaps matches TRBD1 (6 bases). Trimming left V 3 bases short and J 5 bases short, with 13 bases between. CDR3 length: 14 amino acids. CDR3 sequence reads: CASSFVSQGETQYF. The CDR3 DNA reads TGTGCCAGCAGTTTCGTGAGCCAGGGGGAGACCCAGTACTTC.